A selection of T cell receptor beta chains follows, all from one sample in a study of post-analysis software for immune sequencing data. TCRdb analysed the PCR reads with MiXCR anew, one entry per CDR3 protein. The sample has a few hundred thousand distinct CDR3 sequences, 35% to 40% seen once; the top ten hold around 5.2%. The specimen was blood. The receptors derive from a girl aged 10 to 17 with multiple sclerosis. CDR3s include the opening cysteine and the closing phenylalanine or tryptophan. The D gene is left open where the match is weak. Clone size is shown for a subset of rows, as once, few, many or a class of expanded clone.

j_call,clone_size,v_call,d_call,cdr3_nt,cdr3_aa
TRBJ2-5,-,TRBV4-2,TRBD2,TGTACCAGCAGCCTCCGCACCTTGGGACTAATAGCGGGGGCGCAGGATTCGACCCAGTACTTC,CTSSLRTLGLIAGAQDSTQYF
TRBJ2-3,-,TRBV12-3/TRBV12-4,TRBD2,TGTGCCAGCAGTGCGGGAGTGAGGGCAGATACGCAATATTTT,CASSAGVRADTQYF
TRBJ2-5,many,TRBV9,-,TGTGCCAGCAGCGTAGGTTGGGCCGACAAAGAGACCCAGTACTTC,CASSVGWADKETQYF
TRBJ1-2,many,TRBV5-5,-,TGTGCCAGCAGCGGGGTCGCCGCTTATGGCTACACCTTC,CASSGVAAYGYTF
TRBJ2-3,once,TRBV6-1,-,TGTGCCAGCAGTGAACGATCAAGCCGAAGCACAGATACGCAGTATTTT,CASSERSSRSTDTQYF
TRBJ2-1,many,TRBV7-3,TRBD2,TGTGCCAGCAGCTTATCCTCTAGCGGCCATGAGCAGTTCTTC,CASSLSSSGHEQFF
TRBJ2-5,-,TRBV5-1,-,TGCGCCAGCAGCGATTACCAAGAGACCCAGTACTTC,CASSDYQETQYF
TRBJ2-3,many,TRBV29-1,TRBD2,TGCAGCGTTCCTGGGACTAGCGGGAGCCGAAACCCCACAGATACGCAGTATTTT,CSVPGTSGSRNPTDTQYF
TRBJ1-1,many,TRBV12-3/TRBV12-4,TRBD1,TGTGCCAGCGGGGAGACAGGGAGGACTGAAGCTTTCTTT,CASGETGRTEAFF
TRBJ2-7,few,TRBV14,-,TGTGCCAGCAGCCAGGGACCCCAGCCCGATCGGGAGACCCGGTACTTC,CASSQGPQPDRETRYF
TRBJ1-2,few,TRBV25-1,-,TGTGCCAGCAGTGACGGCTATGGCTACACCTTC,CASSDGYGYTF
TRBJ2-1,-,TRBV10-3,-,TGTGCCATCAGTGAGGCCAGGATAATGGGGAATGAGCAGTTCTTC,CAISEARIMGNEQFF
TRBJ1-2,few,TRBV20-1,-,TGCAGTGCTAGAGATCTGAGGGGCTACACCTTC,CSARDLRGYTF
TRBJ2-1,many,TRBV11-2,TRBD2,TGTGCCAGCAGCCCGATAGCGGGGGATACCTACAATGAGCAGTTCTTC,CASSPIAGDTYNEQFF
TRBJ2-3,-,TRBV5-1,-,TGCGCCAGCAGCACCCGGGACTCCCGTACAGATACGCAGTATTTT,CASSTRDSRTDTQYF
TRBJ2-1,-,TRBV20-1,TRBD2,TGCAGTGCTAGAGAGGACGGGGGGTATGAGCAGTTCTTC,CSAREDGGYEQFF
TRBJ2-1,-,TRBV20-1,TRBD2,TGCAGTGCTAGACCCCGAGGTAGCGGGACGAGGAATGAGCAGTTCTTC,CSARPRGSGTRNEQFF
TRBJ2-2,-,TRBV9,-,TGTGCCAGCAGCGTAGTAGCGCGGCCAACCGGAGGAGGCACCGGGGAGCTGTTTTTT,CASSVVARPTGGGTGELFF
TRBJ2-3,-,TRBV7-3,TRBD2,TGTGCCAGCAGCTTGGGCAGCGGGAACACAGATACGCAGTATTTT,CASSLGSGNTDTQYF
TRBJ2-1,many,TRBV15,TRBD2,TGTGCCACCAGGACCCTTCGGCGGGGGAGAACCTACAATGAGCAGTTCTTC,CATRTLRRGRTYNEQFF
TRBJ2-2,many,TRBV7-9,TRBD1,TGTGCCAGCAGCAGGACAGGGGGAACCGGGGAGCTGTTTTTT,CASSRTGGTGELFF
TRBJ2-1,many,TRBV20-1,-,TGCAGTGCCGCGGGGTCCGGCTACAATGAGCAGTTCTTC,CSAAGSGYNEQFF
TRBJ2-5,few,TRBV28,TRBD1,TGTGCCAGCAGTTTAATTGTCGTTGGGACAGGGGGAGAGACCCAGTACTTC,CASSLIVVGTGGETQYF
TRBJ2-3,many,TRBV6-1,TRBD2,TGTGCCAGCAGTGAAGTGGCGGGAGCTAGCACAGATACGCAGTATTTT,CASSEVAGASTDTQYF
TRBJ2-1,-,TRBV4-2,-,TGTACCAGCAGCCAAGATACACTAGCTTACAATGAGCAGTTCTTC,CTSSQDTLAYNEQFF
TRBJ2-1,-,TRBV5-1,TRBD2,TGCGCCAGCAGCTTAGGGCTAGCGGGACCCGATGAGCAGTTCTTC,CASSLGLAGPDEQFF
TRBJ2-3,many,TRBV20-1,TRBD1,TGCAGTGCTATACAGGGGGTCGGTACAGATACGCAGTATTTT,CSAIQGVGTDTQYF
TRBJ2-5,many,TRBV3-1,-,TGTGCCAGCAGCCAAGTCCGCGAGACCCAGTACTTC,CASSQVRETQYF
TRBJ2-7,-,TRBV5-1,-,TGCGCCAGCAGCTTGAATGCAGGGAGCTCCTACGAGCAGTACTTC,CASSLNAGSSYEQYF
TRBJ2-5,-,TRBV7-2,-,TGTGCCAGCAGCTCTAAGTGGTCTCTCGAGACCCAGTACTTC,CASSSKWSLETQYF
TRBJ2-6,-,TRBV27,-,TGTGCCAGCAGTTTAAAGGGGTTTGGGGCCAACGTCCTGACTTTC,CASSLKGFGANVLTF
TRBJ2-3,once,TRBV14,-,TGCGCCAGCAGCCTATACCGGGACACAGATACGCAGTATTTT,CASSLYRDTDTQYF
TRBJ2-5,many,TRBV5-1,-,TGCGCCAGCAGCCAACAGGGCCCAGAGACCCAGTACTTC,CASSQQGPETQYF
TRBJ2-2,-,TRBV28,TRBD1,TGTGCCTGCAGTTTGGGGACAGGGGGCTCCGGGGAGCTGTTTTTT,CACSLGTGGSGELFF
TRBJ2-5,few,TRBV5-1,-,TGCGCCAGCAGCCCCGGCCGGAGAGGGGAGACCCAGTACTTC,CASSPGRRGETQYF
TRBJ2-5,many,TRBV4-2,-,TGTGCCAGCAGCCATGAGGAGGGAAGTAGGTTCGGGACCCAGTACTTC,CASSHEEGSRFGTQYF
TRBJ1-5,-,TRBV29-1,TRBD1,TGCAGCGTCGGGGACAGGGGACGCAATCAGCCCCAGCATTTT,CSVGDRGRNQPQHF
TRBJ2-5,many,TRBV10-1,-,TGCGCCAGCAGTGAGTCGGGGAGGGAGACCCAGTACTTC,CASSESGRETQYF
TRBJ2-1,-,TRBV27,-,TGTGCCAGCAGTGTTGGGGTGGGTGAGCAGTTCTTC,CASSVGVGEQFF
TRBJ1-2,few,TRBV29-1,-,TGCAGCGTTGAAGAGGGGAGGGGCTACACCTTC,CSVEEGRGYTF